One sample yielded the 2 T cell receptor beta chains listed below, sequenced in a study of blood T cell repertoires in COVID-19. Repertoires were generated with immunoSEQ multiplex PCR, while TCRdb's copy carries only in-frame clones and drops some. Of 130,000 or so clones in the sample, 84% were seen once. The source material was peripheral blood. The receptors were gathered from a human donor in a cohort sampled during active COVID-19.

The chain links TRBV6-5 to TRBJ1-4; 10 nucleotides agree with TRBD1. Germline CDR1 reads MNHEY; CDR2 reads SVGAGI. V was pared by 10 bases and J by 6 bases, with 8 bases of the junction left unmatched. The length of the CDR3 is 14 residues. DNA for the CDR3: TGTGCCATGATAAACGGGACAGGGGATGAAAAACTGTTTTTT. Residues: CAMINGTGDEKLFF.

V is TRBV13 and J is TRBJ2-7, with TRBD2 matching 10 bases. V was pared by 6 bases and J by 1 base, with 6 bases of the junction left unmatched. Germline CDR1 reads PRHDT; CDR2 reads FYEKMQ (reference sequence). There are 15 residues in the CDR3. The DNA for the CDR3 is TGTGCCAGCAGGAAACGGACTAGCGGTTCCTACGAGCAGTACTTC. It translates to CASRKRTSGSYEQYF.